This T cell receptor (beta chain) was identified in a study of identical twins. TCRdb itself ran the 5' RACE reads through MiXCR, one entry per CDR3 protein. The table shows approximately 600,000 distinct CDR3 sequences, with about 7.6% occurring only once. Healthy Caucasian individuals made up all the donors. The CDR3 has 14 residues. The germline CDR1 and CDR2 sequences are MDHEN and SYDVKM. V shed 5 bases, J shed 1 base, and the junction held 2 bases outside the gene matches. This clonotype was observed many times. No antigen is known for it. Study-wide findings and caveats: With beta out-of-frame sequences, excess sharing by twins was weaker. Interpretation of the results relied on cross-sectional statistical analysis and not on following the same donors.

This sample also appeared in a second study, on yellow fever vaccine responses in identical twins.

The V gene is TRBV28, the J gene TRBJ2-5, with 9 bases that match TRBD1. What was sequenced was PBMCs. The sequence derives from a woman aged 18 to 35 in good health. CDR3 loop: CASSHRGPQETQYF. The CDR3, as DNA: TGTGCCAGCAGTCACAGGGGGCCCCAAGAGACCCAGTACTTC.